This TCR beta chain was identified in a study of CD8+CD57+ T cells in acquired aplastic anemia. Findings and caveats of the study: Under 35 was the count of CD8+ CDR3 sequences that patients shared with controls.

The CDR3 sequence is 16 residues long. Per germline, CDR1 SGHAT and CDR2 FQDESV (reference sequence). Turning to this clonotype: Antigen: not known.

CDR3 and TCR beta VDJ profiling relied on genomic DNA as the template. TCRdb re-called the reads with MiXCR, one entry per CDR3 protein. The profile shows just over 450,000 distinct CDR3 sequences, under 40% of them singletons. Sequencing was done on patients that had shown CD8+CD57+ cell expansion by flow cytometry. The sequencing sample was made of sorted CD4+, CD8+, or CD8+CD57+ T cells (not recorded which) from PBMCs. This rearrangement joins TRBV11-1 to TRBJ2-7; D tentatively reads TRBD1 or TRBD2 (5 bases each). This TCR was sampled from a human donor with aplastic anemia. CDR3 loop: CASSPPRGRERYEQYF. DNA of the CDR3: TGTGCTAGTAGTCCCCCGAGGGGTCGCGAACGGTACGAGCAGTACTTC.